A selection of T cell receptor beta chains follows, all from one sample in a study of patients and donors after allogeneic stem cell transplantation. TCRdb re-analysed the RT-PCR reads in MiXCR, keeping a single row per CDR3 protein. The table shows approximately 410,000 distinct CDR3 sequences, with approximately 16% occurring only once. The sample taken for sequencing was blood, either unsorted or a sorted T cell fraction (not recorded which). These receptors all stem from a human donor who was either an allogeneic HSCT recipient or a stem cell or donor lymphocyte infusion donor (not recorded which). It is not recorded whose cells these are; they may come from a transplant donor. The CDR3 runs from the conserved cysteine through the conserved F or W. A D gene is named only where the DNA matches it firmly. Expanded clones are given a class, and other clones once, few, many or no size at all.

j_call clone_size v_call d_call cdr3_aa cdr3_nt
TRBJ2-1 - TRBV4-2 TRBD2 CASSRSWAGLAGGNNEQFF TGTGCCAGCAGCCGCAGCTGGGCGGGACTAGCGGGGGGGAACAATGAGCAGTTCTTC
TRBJ1-2 - TRBV6-5 TRBD1 CASSYSGTGAGYTF TGTGCCAGCAGTTACTCCGGGACAGGGGCTGGCTACACCTTC
TRBJ2-3 - TRBV19 TRBD2 CASRTGTRTDTQYF TGTGCCAGTAGAACCGGGACTAGGACAGATACGCAGTATTTT
TRBJ2-7 - TRBV6-1 TRBD1 CASLRDRPDWKRYEQYF TGTGCCAGCCTCCGGGACAGGCCGGACTGGAAACGGTACGAGCAGTACTTC
TRBJ1-2 many TRBV29-1 - CSTVFGQSGYTF TGCAGCACTGTTTTTGGACAGTCGGGCTACACCTTC
TRBJ1-4 - TRBV10-3 - CAISDNKGRGHNEKLFF TGTGCCATCAGTGATAACAAGGGACGCGGTCATAATGAAAAACTGTTTTTT
TRBJ2-7 few TRBV7-2 - CASSSHRGRYEQYF TGTGCCAGCAGCTCCCACCGCGGTCGATACGAGCAGTACTTC
TRBJ2-5 many TRBV30 - CAWSQRAGETQYF TGTGCCTGGAGTCAGCGGGCGGGAGAGACCCAGTACTTC
TRBJ2-3 few TRBV18 - CASSPPGALGDTQYF TGTGCCAGCTCACCACCTGGGGCGTTGGGGGATACGCAGTATTTT
TRBJ2-7 few TRBV6-1 TRBD1 CASRRSRSGTGYEQYF TGTGCCAGCAGGCGATCCCGCTCCGGGACAGGCTACGAGCAGTACTTC
TRBJ2-7 few TRBV2 TRBD2 CALLRTSGSDEQYF TGTGCCCTACTAAGGACTAGCGGGAGTGACGAGCAGTACTTC
TRBJ2-7 few TRBV25-1 - CASSELGQTHYEQYF TGTGCCAGCAGTGAACTAGGGCAGACACACTACGAGCAGTACTTC
TRBJ1-5 - TRBV15 TRBD1 CATSRQGADQPQHF TGTGCCACCAGCAGACAGGGGGCGGACCAGCCCCAGCATTTT
TRBJ2-7 few TRBV7-3 TRBD2 CASSSPGTSSPYEQYF TGTGCCAGCAGCTCGCCCGGGACTAGCAGCCCTTACGAGCAGTACTTC
TRBJ2-5 - TRBV2 TRBD2 CASSELLAAKTQYF TGTGCCAGCAGTGAGCTACTAGCGGCCAAGACCCAGTACTTC
TRBJ1-1 - TRBV7-2 - CASSLRVQSDTEAFF TGTGCCAGCAGCTTACGTGTACAATCGGACACTGAAGCTTTCTTT
TRBJ1-1 - TRBV6-1 - CATMGRKHTEAFF TGTGCCACCATGGGACGGAAACACACTGAAGCTTTCTTT
TRBJ1-5 - TRBV30 - CAWSEGRPQHF TGTGCCTGGAGTGAAGGGAGGCCCCAGCATTTT
TRBJ2-3 few TRBV30 TRBD2 CAWTRGGLPSTDTQYF TGTGCCTGGACCCGGGGGGGCCTCCCTAGCACAGATACGCAGTATTTT
TRBJ2-5 few TRBV5-1 - CASSLEVGTQETQYF TGCGCCAGCAGCTTGGAAGTGGGAACTCAAGAGACCCAGTACTTC
TRBJ1-5 few TRBV15 - CATSRDFRGENNQPQHF TGTGCCACCAGCAGAGATTTCCGGGGCGAGAACAATCAGCCCCAGCATTTT
TRBJ1-4 - TRBV7-7 - CASSVSRATNEKLFF TGTGCCAGCAGCGTCTCCAGGGCGACTAATGAAAAACTGTTTTTT
TRBJ1-5 few TRBV20-1 - CSARDVGDQPQHF TGCAGTGCTAGAGATGTCGGGGACCAGCCCCAGCATTTT
TRBJ2-2 once TRBV20-1 TRBD2 CSAYSGRRGGELFF TGCAGTGCTTACAGCGGGAGGCGGGGCGGGGAGCTGTTTTTT
TRBJ1-1 - TRBV5-4 TRBD1 CASWGTGLTEAFF TGTGCCAGTTGGGGGACAGGGTTGACTGAAGCTTTCTTT
TRBJ1-1 many TRBV5-1 - CASSPTTGSGTEAFF TGCGCCAGCAGCCCAACAACAGGGTCAGGAACTGAAGCTTTCTTT
TRBJ1-3 - TRBV27 - CSSSPRGTDSGNTIYF TGTTCCAGCAGTCCGCGAGGGACGGACTCTGGAAACACCATATATTTT
TRBJ2-3 few TRBV5-5 - CASSLNPGLTDTQYF TGTGCCAGCAGCTTGAACCCGGGACTCACAGATACGCAGTATTTT
TRBJ1-2 many TRBV12-3/TRBV12-4 TRBD1 CASSLGKQGPRKGYTF TGTGCCAGCAGTTTGGGGAAACAGGGGCCTAGGAAAGGCTACACCTTC
TRBJ2-2 - TRBV24-1 - CATSEQGLRELFF TGTGCCACCAGTGAACAGGGCCTCAGGGAGCTGTTTTTT
TRBJ2-7 - TRBV3-1 - CASSQAPSVSYEQYF TGTGCCAGCAGCCAAGCCCCCAGTGTTTCCTACGAGCAGTACTTC
TRBJ1-2 - TRBV5-4 - CASSLGGSGGYGYTF TGTGCCAGCAGCTTGGGGGGATCGGGGGGCTATGGCTACACCTTC
TRBJ1-1 few TRBV29-1 - CSVHTGRTEAFF TGCAGCGTCCATACAGGGCGCACTGAAGCTTTCTTT
TRBJ2-1 few TRBV10-3 - CAIMKRDTDNEQFF TGTGCCATCATGAAACGGGACACCGACAATGAGCAGTTCTTC
TRBJ2-1 - TRBV12-3/TRBV12-4 - CASSLVALSYNEQFF TGTGCCAGCAGTTTAGTGGCGTTGTCCTACAATGAGCAGTTCTTC
TRBJ2-2 - TRBV29-1 TRBD1 CSVDGGTGVGELFF TGCAGCGTCGACGGCGGGACAGGGGTCGGGGAGCTGTTTTTT
TRBJ2-3 - TRBV15 TRBD2 CATSRRGAGGPEDTQYF TGTGCCACCAGCAGGCGTGGTGCGGGGGGCCCTGAAGATACGCAGTATTTT
TRBJ2-1 - TRBV29-1 TRBD1 CSTGTGKAYNEQFF TGCAGCACTGGGACAGGGAAGGCCTACAATGAGCAGTTCTTC
TRBJ2-3 - TRBV12-3/TRBV12-4 - CASSLYADTQYF TGTGCCAGCAGTTTGTACGCCGATACGCAGTATTTT
TRBJ1-1 - TRBV3-1 - CASSPQRLSGRWNTEAFF TGTGCCAGCAGCCCTCAAAGACTCTCCGGTCGGTGGAACACTGAAGCTTTCTTT
TRBJ2-7 few TRBV12-5 - CASAIAPQGEQYF TGTGCTAGTGCGATCGCCCCTCAAGGCGAGCAGTACTTC
TRBJ1-1 - TRBV11-3 - CASSFWTATENTEAFF TGTGCCAGCAGCTTCTGGACGGCTACGGAGAACACTGAAGCTTTCTTT
TRBJ1-2 many TRBV12-3/TRBV12-4 - CASSLMGYGYTF TGTGCCAGCAGTTTAATGGGGTATGGCTACACCTTC
TRBJ2-1 few TRBV6-1 - CASREASTGAFYNEQFF TGTGCCAGCAGGGAAGCGTCTACAGGAGCCTTCTACAATGAGCAGTTCTTC
TRBJ1-2 - TRBV6-1 TRBD1 CASSTGQGVGYGYTF TGTGCCAGCAGTACGGGACAGGGGGTCGGTTATGGCTACACCTTC
TRBJ2-5 few TRBV20-1 - CSITGTKETQYF TGCTCGATCACAGGGACTAAGGAGACCCAGTACTTC
TRBJ1-1 - TRBV4-3 - CASSQDWLGALLEAFF TGCGCCAGCAGCCAAGATTGGCTGGGCGCTCTACTTGAAGCTTTCTTT
TRBJ2-2 many TRBV12-3/TRBV12-4 TRBD1 CASSNRDRLTGELFF TGTGCCAGCAGCAACCGGGACAGGCTCACCGGGGAGCTGTTTTTT
TRBJ1-1 few TRBV6-5 - CASSYLGLVRTEAFF TGTGCCAGCAGTTATTTAGGATTGGTTAGAACTGAAGCTTTCTTT
TRBJ2-2 few TRBV6-6 - CASSQAREELFF TGTGCCAGCAGTCAAGCCAGAGAGGAGCTGTTTTTT
TRBJ1-2 - TRBV29-1 TRBD1 CSVELGQGDTF TGCAGCGTTGAACTTGGACAGGGAGACACCTTC
TRBJ1-1 many TRBV12-3/TRBV12-4 - CASSLGGRTEAFF TGTGCCAGCAGTTTAGGGGGTAGGACTGAAGCTTTCTTT